The TCR beta chain described here comes from a study of cytomegalovirus exposure and HLA in healthy donors (TCRdb year 2017). Background for the entire study: In an earlier analysis of fewer than 750 of the donors, about 270 Gb of sequence data and 117 million unique TCR beta sequences from 180 million or so T cells were reported. A later genetic analysis took genome-wide SNP genotypes for about 65% of the 666 donors and used that subset as a discovery cohort. Class I and class II HLA loci were covered by the typing at four-digit resolution. The T cell repertoires of 666 subjects were profiled by immunosequencing and related to cytomegalovirus serostatus. An early release that covered about 600 HLA-typed donors contained approximately 290 gigabases of sequencing data and 85 million to 100 million unique TCR sequences. Among around 400 genotyped donors of the cohort, an average of roughly 230,000 unique TCR beta nucleotide sequences was sequenced per donor, of which about 18% were non-productive. To predict cytomegalovirus infection status, the study combined high-throughput TCR immunosequencing, statistical association of individual TCRs with disease status, and machine learning. Along with the roughly 670-subject first cohort, a separate validation cohort of over a hundred different subjects was used. Every discovery cohort repertoire had been produced on one sequencing platform. In the later analysis, no new phenotypic data were used to find candidate immune exposures; instead, reliance was placed on TCR beta sequences and their occurrence across donors. Donor age, sex, ethnicity and CMV serostatus were collected together with the repertoire data. The genetic ancestry cluster associated with self-reported Caucasian donors included roughly 84% of the 300 to 400 genotyped donors. Several DR-DQ haplotypes were treated as single units for association and clustering because of strong linkage in the cohort. An earlier analysis of around 640 of the donors used high-throughput TCR beta sequencing to judge whether each TCR beta V gene segment behaved as functional or pseudogenic. The study aimed to test whether cataloging public T cell receptors could reveal signatures of past pathogen exposure. The number of donors typed differed by locus, with 629-630 for A, B, C, DRB1 and DQB1, 522 for DQA1, about 610 for DPA1, and some 470 for DPB1. A later analysis re-analyzed previously published TCR beta repertoires from 600 to 850 donors and added high-resolution HLA genotyping to study TCR occurrence patterns. Overall study outcomes, separate from this receptor: Some IMGT-functional V segments, including TRBV6-2 and TRBV6-3, could not be distinguished by the 87-base-pair reads and were therefore excluded. According to a later analysis, TCR association rates differed among HLA loci, with DRB1 alleles showing the most associated TCRs and HLA-C alleles showing the fewest. While some public TCRs were present in many individuals, most TCR sequences turned up only very rarely across donors. Because some donors lacked HLA typing at each locus, the association tests relied only on the typed subset. When HLA alleles, especially DR and DQ, strongly co-occurred, TCR associations were difficult to assign to individual alleles. In a later genetic analysis, a missense DCLRE1C variant was associated with V-gene and J-gene trimming of TCR beta chains, and the association was replicated in an independent cohort. At a false discovery rate of 0.05, a later analysis linked some 18,000 TCR beta sequences to specific HLA alleles. According to a later analysis, parvovirus B19, influenza, CMV and Epstein-Barr virus appeared linked to several top co-occurrence clusters. In an earlier analysis of about 540 of the donors, most TCR beta V segments were observed in productive rearrangements about 90% or about 30% of the time, broadly matching IMGT annotations. Compared with equally common non-associated chains, HLA-associated TCR beta chains in a later analysis were more clonally expanded and had lower generation probabilities. This cohort had only TCR beta chains sequenced, and the lack of alpha or paired-chain data limited which features could be detected. The study gave a list of over 150 TCR beta chains associated with cytomegalovirus. Roughly uniform sequencing depth across donors was assumed in presence/absence analyses, although this assumption may not hold. The earlier analysis of 587 of the donors excluded fewer than 20 rarely observed V segments, including chromosome 9 orphons, because counts were too low. A group of highly shared sequence variants was considered likely to be a technical artifact of the sequencing pipeline. A further reported finding was that TCR beta sequences accurately predicted the HLA-A and HLA-B alleles for most subjects in the first cohort. A later genetic analysis reported fewer N-insertions in productive TCRs among donors in an Asian-associated ancestry cluster than the roughly 700-donor mean. In a later analysis, most CMV-associated TCR beta chains were found to appear HLA-restricted, with HLA associations seemingly driven largely by CMV exposure. Linkage disequilibrium might explain the correlated functional status among segregating V segments, but an unknown experimental factor could not be ruled out. Three of the identified cytomegalovirus-associated TCR beta chains were confirmed in vitro to be specific for cytomegalovirus antigens. The authors suggested that the approach could potentially be extended to other disease states and immunological phenotypes. The classifier was reported to diagnose cytomegalovirus status with high specificity and sensitivity in both the original and validation cohorts. CMV serostatus was the only immune exposure information available for the cohort.

To prepare the library, the immunoSEQ multiplex PCR assay was applied. The multiplex PCR relied on a mix of 60 forward primers for TCR Vbeta segments and 13 reverse primers for TCR Jbeta segments. The CDR3 region of rearranged TCR beta genes was amplified from genomic DNA by a multiplex PCR assay. On the Illumina HiSeq System, the amplified TCR beta libraries were sequenced as 87-base-pair reads. From the authors' description of their analysis: A later analysis counted tens of millions of unique TCR beta chains across the 550 to 800 repertoires, and some 11 million of these chains were shared by at least two donors. A nearest-neighbor algorithm error-corrected the raw reads and collapsed the reads into unique sequences, merging closely related sequences to remove PCR and sequencing errors. To assign V, D and J gene segments, CDR3 sequences were aligned to IMGT reference sequences. Each retained sequence needed at least a six-nucleotide match to both a V gene segment and a J gene segment. Rearrangements were classified as productive when the CDR3 lacked stop codons and remained in frame with V and J, and all other rearrangements were classified as non-productive. Following IMGT convention, CDR3 was defined as the stretch from the second conserved V-encoded cysteine to the conserved J-encoded phenylalanine. The earlier analysis of about 610 of the donors excluded any sequence lacking an unambiguous match to a single V gene segment. In an earlier analysis of a few hundred of the donors, V segments were called functional above 56.7% productive rearrangements and were called segregating when the between-donor standard deviation exceeded 5%. A statistical classification framework was developed to diagnose cytomegalovirus status using the catalog of TCR beta chain sequences. In a later analysis, TCR nucleotide sequences were compared against IMGT/GENE-DB human TR gene sequences so that V and J genes could be assigned. Using the TCRdist pipeline, a later analysis assigned CDR3 sequences along with most-parsimonious VDJ recombination scenarios. In a later analysis, each TCR beta chain was defined by its CDR3 amino acid sequence together with its V-gene family, and reads lacking a unique V-gene family were excluded. In a later analysis, 450 to 600 highly shared, low-generation-probability nucleotide sequences were removed to address suspected cross-contamination and a sequencing artifact. A later analysis calculated a clonal expansion index for each public chain from normalized within-repertoire ranks of inferred template counts. Generation probabilities in a later analysis came from a VDJ recombination model fitted to out-of-frame rearrangements, and those results were checked against IGoR. A later analysis scored TCR-TCR, TCR-HLA and TCR-CMV co-occurrence with hypergeometric tests, applying a repertoire-size bias correction to TCR pairs. A later analysis estimated false discovery rates by permuting HLA or CMV assignments 20 times. In a later analysis, co-occurring TCRs were grouped using DBSCAN, and TCRdist sequence similarity was added for clustering within HLA-allele-positive subsets. Co-occurrence clustering excluded repertoires with fewer than 30,000 or more than 120,000 public chains, plus five with anomalous nucleotide sharing. TCRdb holds this immuneACCESS table with in-frame rearrangements only. Some clones are missing; in checked studies, unresolved V genes explain under half, and the rest has no known cause. V, J and clone size are taken as reported in that table, and D and trimming were inferred from the DNA itself. This sample holds 65,000 to 85,000 clones; around 77% were observed only once. About 22% of the sample lies in the top ten.

The cohort consisted of fewer than 700 healthy bone marrow donors. Cohort members were all nominally healthy when sampled, although unrecorded immune exposures were likely present. The donor was CMV seropositive and belonged to the group of a few hundred seropositive cohort members. Each donor provided a peripheral blood sample, and peripheral blood mononuclear cells were used for TCR beta sequencing. Genomic DNA was extracted from the blood cell samples with the Qiagen DNeasy Blood Extraction Kit. As for this clone: Its antigen specificity is not known. No much larger clone is present one base from it, and per-base qualities are unavailable.

Including cysteine and phenylalanine, the CDR3 has 15 amino acids. CDR3 DNA only is kept here, 45 bases in frame from base 1. Trimming accounts for 6 bases at V and 6 bases at J, while the number of junction bases matched to no gene is 7. The germline V gene encodes CDR1 MNHEY and CDR2 SMNVEV (reference sequence). This clonotype was obtained from a woman between 40 and 50 years old in good health and CMV-seropositive. The sample comprised PBMCs. The chain is made from TRBV27 and TRBJ2-1, and 11 junction bases match TRBD1. The CDR3 has the sequence CASRLIGQGANEQFF. The nucleotide sequence reads TGTGCCAGCAGACTCATCGGACAGGGGGCCAATGAGCAGTTCTTC.